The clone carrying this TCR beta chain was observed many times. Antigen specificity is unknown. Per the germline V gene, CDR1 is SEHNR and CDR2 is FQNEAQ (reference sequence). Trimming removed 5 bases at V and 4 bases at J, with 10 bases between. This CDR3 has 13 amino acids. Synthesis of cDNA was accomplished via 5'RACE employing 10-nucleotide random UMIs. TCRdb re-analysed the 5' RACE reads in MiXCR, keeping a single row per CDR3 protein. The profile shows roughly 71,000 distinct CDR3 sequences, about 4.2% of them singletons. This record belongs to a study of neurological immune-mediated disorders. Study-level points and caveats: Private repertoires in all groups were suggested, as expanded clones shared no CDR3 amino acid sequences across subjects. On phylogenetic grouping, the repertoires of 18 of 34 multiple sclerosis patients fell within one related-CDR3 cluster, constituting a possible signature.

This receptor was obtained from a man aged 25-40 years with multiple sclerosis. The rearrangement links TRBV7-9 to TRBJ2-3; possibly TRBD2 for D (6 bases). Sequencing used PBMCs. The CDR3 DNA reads TGTGCCAGCAGCGAGTCGGGGGCAGATACGCAGTATTTT. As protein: CASSESGADTQYF.